This T cell receptor (beta chain) was retrieved from a study of blood T cell repertoires in COVID-19. Using immunoSEQ multiplex PCR, the repertoire was profiled, and TCRdb retains in-frame clones only, with some absent. Among under 150,000 clones listed, nearly 90% were seen once. The CDR3 is 15 residues long. V lost 4 bases and J lost 8, with 15 bases in between. CDR1 SGHTA and CDR2 FQGNSA come from the germline V gene. V gene TRBV7-2 combines with J gene TRBJ1-6; no firm D call. The sample consisted of peripheral blood. The receptor was isolated from a woman in her seventies who had recovered from COVID-19. The DNA of the CDR3 is TGTGCCAGCAGCTCCCGGCCGGGTGGCGATTCACCCCTCCACTTT. The encoded protein is CASSSRPGGDSPLHF.